This TCR beta chain was sequenced during a study of cytomegalovirus exposure and HLA in healthy donors. Germline V CDR1 and CDR2: GTSNPN, SVGIG (reference sequence). Between the trimmed V and J ends, which lost 3 bases and 1 base, there was a span of 10 bases. This CDR3 is built from 14 residues. The PCR used 60 Vbeta and 13 Jbeta primers. Assay used: immunoSEQ multiplex PCR; TCRdb lists only in-frame clones, some missing. Of tens of thousands of clones in the sample, over 60% are singletons; the top ten hold roughly 21%. Sequenced input: PBMCs. The chain employs TRBV30 and TRBJ1-3; D gene unclear. The TCR sequence derives from a woman in her forties or fifties in good health and CMV-seropositive. CDR3 sequence reads: CAWSQERSGNTIYF. CDR3 nucleotide sequence: TGTGCCTGGAGCCAGGAACGGTCTGGAAACACCATATATTTT.